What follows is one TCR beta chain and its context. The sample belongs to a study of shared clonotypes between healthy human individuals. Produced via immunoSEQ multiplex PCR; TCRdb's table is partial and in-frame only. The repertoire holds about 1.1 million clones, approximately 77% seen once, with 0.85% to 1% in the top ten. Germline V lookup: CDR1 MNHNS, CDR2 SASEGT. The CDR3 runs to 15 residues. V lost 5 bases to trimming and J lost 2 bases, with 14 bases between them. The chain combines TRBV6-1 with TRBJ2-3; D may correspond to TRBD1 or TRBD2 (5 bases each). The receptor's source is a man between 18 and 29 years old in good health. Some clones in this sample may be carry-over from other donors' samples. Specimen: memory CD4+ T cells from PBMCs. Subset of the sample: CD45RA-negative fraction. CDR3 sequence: CASSTGEGNTDTQYF. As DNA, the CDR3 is TGTGCCAGCAGTACAGGAGAGGGAAACACAGATACGCAGTATTTT.